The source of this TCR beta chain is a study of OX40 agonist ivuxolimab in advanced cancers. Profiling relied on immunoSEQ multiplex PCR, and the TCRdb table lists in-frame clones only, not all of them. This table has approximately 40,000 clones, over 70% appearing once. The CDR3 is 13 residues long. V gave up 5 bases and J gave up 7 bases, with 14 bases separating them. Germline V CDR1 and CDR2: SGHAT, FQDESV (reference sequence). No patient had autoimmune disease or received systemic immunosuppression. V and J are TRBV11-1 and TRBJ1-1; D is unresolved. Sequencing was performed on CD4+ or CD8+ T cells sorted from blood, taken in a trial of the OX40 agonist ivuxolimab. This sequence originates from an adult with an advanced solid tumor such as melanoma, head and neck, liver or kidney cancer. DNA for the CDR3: TGTGCCAGCAGCCCCCCCAACTCCGGTGAAGCTTTCTTT. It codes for CASSPPNSGEAFF.